These 29 T cell receptor beta chains were all obtained from the same sample, sequenced in a study of CD8+CD57+ T cells in acquired aplastic anemia. The sequenced patients had an expansion of CD8+CD57+ cells seen by flow cytometry. The use of genomic DNA as template underpinned the TCR beta VDJ and CDR3 profiling. In TCRdb, the reads were re-called with MiXCR into one record per CDR3 protein. The data contain some 180,000 distinct CDR3 sequences, about three fifths of them singletons. The sequencing input was sorted CD4+, CD8+, or CD8+CD57+ T cells (not recorded which) from PBMCs. Receptor source: a human donor with aplastic anemia.

This clonotype was picked up many times. The genes are TRBV10-3 and TRBJ2-7, with D unresolved. Trimming removed 4 bases at V and 0 bases at J, with 13 bases between. Looked up from germline, CDR1 is ENHRY and CDR2 is SYGVKD. There are 15 residues in the CDR3. The CDR3 sequence is CAISVLGSSSYEQYF. Written as DNA, the CDR3 is TGTGCCATCAGTGTCCTAGGCAGTTCCTCCTACGAGCAGTACTTC.

This clonotype was counted ten times or more. The chain combines TRBV7-9 with TRBJ1-2; 7 nucleotides agree with TRBD1. The CDR3 extends over 14 amino acids. V lost 7 bases to trimming and J lost 3 bases; unmatched junction nucleotides: 8. The germline V gene encodes CDR1 SEHNR and CDR2 FQNEAQ (reference sequence). As DNA, the CDR3 is TGTGCCAGCACCCGGGCAGACAGGGACTATGGCTACACCTTC. It specifies CASTRADRDYGYTF.

This clonotype was observed at least ten times. The V gene is TRBV6-1, the J gene TRBJ2-1, with 9 positions matching TRBD1. The CDR3 extends over 13 amino acids. From germline, CDR1 is MNHNS and CDR2 SASEGT. V was clipped by 8 bases and J by 5 bases; unmatched bases: 4. CDR3 loop: CASRGTGNNEQFF. Written as DNA, the CDR3 is TGTGCCAGCCGAGGGACAGGGAACAATGAGCAGTTCTTC.

This rearrangement joins TRBV15 to TRBJ2-7, with TRBD2 matching 14 bases. The CDR3 totals 14 residues. J lost 9 bases, V lost 4 bases, and 5 bases had no gene match. Germline lookup yields CDR1 LNHNV and CDR2 YYDKDF (reference sequence). The CDR3 DNA follows: TGTGCCACCAGCACCGGGACTAGCGGGAGCGGGCAGTACTTC. It encodes CATSTGTSGSGQYF.

The chain joins TRBV2 to TRBJ2-5, with D perhaps given as TRBD1 or TRBD2 (5 bases each). The V end lost 1 base, the J end lost 4 bases, and 13 bases lay between the germline ends. CDR1 and CDR2 from the germline V gene are SNHLY and FYNNEI. The CDR3 has 15 amino acids. Here the CDR3 reads CASSEGGRSRETQYF. The CDR3 bases are TGTGCCAGCAGTGAAGGGGGACGCTCACGAGAGACCCAGTACTTC.

The DNA for the CDR3 is TGTGCCAGCAGCTTATTAGGGACAGGGTCCGAGACCCAGTACTTC. Amino acids: CASSLLGTGSETQYF. The rearrangement uses TRBV7-2 and TRBJ2-5; 9 nucleotides align to TRBD1. Trimming removed 2 bases from V and 5 bases from J; junction bases left unmatched: 6. Germline V gene data show CDR1 as SGHTA and CDR2 as FQGNSA. This CDR3 comprises 15 residues. Full variable domain (missing parts from reference TRBV7-2 and TRBJ2-5): GAGVSQSPSNKVTEKGKDVELRCDPISGHTALYWYRQSLGQGLEFLIYFQGNSAPDKSGLPSDRFSAERTGGSVSTLTIQRTQQEDSAVYLCASSLLGTGSETQYFGPGTRLLVL.

The rearrangement links TRBV5-4 to TRBJ2-7; 15 positions match TRBD2. Per the germline V gene, CDR1 is SGHNT and CDR2 is YYREEE (reference sequence). This CDR3 is 15 amino acids long. The trim removed 2 bases at V and 8 bases at J, leaving 5 bases unmatched. Here the CDR3 DNA reads TGTGCCAGCAGCTTAGGACTAGCGGGAGGGGAACAGCAGTACTTC. It codes for CASSLGLAGGEQQYF.

J is TRBJ2-1 and V is TRBV7-3; perhaps D is TRBD1 or TRBD2 (6 bases each). This CDR3 region has 12 residues. The ends were cut back, 11 bases at V and 4 bases at J, with 12 bases in the middle. Germline-derived CDR1 and CDR2 are SGHTA and FQGTGA. This CDR3 is CAGGTTYNEQFF. In nucleotides, the CDR3 is TGTGCCGGCGGGACAACATACAATGAGCAGTTCTTC.

The rearrangement uses TRBV2 and TRBJ1-5; the D is unclear. Germline values: CDR1 SNHLY, CDR2 FYNNEI. Trimming removed 1 base from V and 7 bases from J, with 5 bases in between. The CDR3 length is 12 residues. This CDR3 reads CASSEGRQPQHF. For the CDR3, the DNA is TGTGCCAGCAGTGAAGGACGGCAGCCCCAGCATTTT.

This clonotype occurred a few times. The rearrangement joins TRBV9 to TRBJ2-7; D is possibly TRBD2 (5 bases). Germline V gene lookup returns CDR1 SGDLS and CDR2 YYNGEE. V lost 0 bases, J lost 1 base, and 8 bases lay in between. CDR3 size: 14 residues. CDR3 loop: CASSVVEGSYEQYF. In DNA, the CDR3 is TGTGCCAGCAGCGTAGTCGAGGGATCCTACGAGCAGTACTTC.

The chain combines TRBV19 with TRBJ2-7; no clear D. Germline V gives CDR1 LNHDA, CDR2 SQIVND (reference sequence). The CDR3 runs to 13 residues. Trimming stripped 4 bases from V and 3 bases from J, with 10 bases between. Here the CDR3 DNA reads TGTGCCAGTAGTACTGGTCTCGGCTACGAGCAGTACTTC. It codes for CASSTGLGYEQYF.

This clonotype appeared once. This chain connects TRBV7-9 to TRBJ2-3; D remains ambiguous. CDR3 size: 13 residues. V lost 5 bases, J lost 6 bases, and 12 bases lay in between. The germline V gene has CDR1 SEHNR and CDR2 FQNEAQ (reference sequence). This chain's CDR3 is CASSAPLSDTQYF. The CDR3 DNA follows: TGTGCCAGCAGCGCCCCACTCAGTGATACGCAGTATTTT.

This clonotype was picked up one time. This chain connects TRBV5-1 to TRBJ2-1; D is perhaps TRBD1 (5 bases). The CDR3 consists of 16 residues. CDR1 is SGHRS and CDR2 is YFSETQ in the germline V gene. V was pared by 1 base and J by 7 bases, with 18 bases between. This CDR3 reads CASSLRAGKTTNEQFF. DNA of the CDR3: TGCGCCAGCAGCTTGCGGGCAGGGAAGACAACAAATGAGCAGTTCTTC.

The chain joins TRBV10-3 to TRBJ2-3; D unclear. The CDR3 length is 15 residues. Trimming removed 6 bases at V and 3 bases at J, with 16 bases between. Germline V gene lookup returns CDR1 ENHRY and CDR2 SYGVKD. The CDR3 protein is CAIRSDKGSTDTQYF. The CDR3 region has the DNA TGTGCCATCAGATCCGACAAAGGTTCGACAGATACGCAGTATTTT.

This clonotype was seen repeatedly, ten times or more. V is TRBV5-8 and J is TRBJ2-5, with D perhaps TRBD2 (6 bases). The CDR3 is made up of 13 amino acids. V dropped 4 bases and J dropped 5 bases, with 12 bases sitting between them. CDR1 is SGHTS and CDR2 is YDEGEE in the germline V gene. The CDR3 DNA reads TGTGCCAGCAGCCGACTAGTAAGGGAGACCCAGTACTTC. This translates into CASSRLVRETQYF.

The J gene is TRBJ2-7, the V gene TRBV20-1; 8 bases are a match to TRBD1. Germline V gene data show CDR1 as DFQATT and CDR2 as SNEGSKA (reference sequence). The CDR3 spans 12 residues. V gave up 5 bases and J gave up 3 bases; unmatched junction bases: 3. Written as DNA, the CDR3 is TGCAGTGCTTATACAGGGGGCTACGAGCAGTACTTC. This encodes CSAYTGGYEQYF.

This clonotype was counted a few times. It may be a read error: a sequence one base away is much more abundant. V usage is TRBV5-6 and J usage is TRBJ2-5; D is unclear. The CDR3 is 12 residues long. From germline, CDR1 is SGHDT and CDR2 YYEEEE. CDR3 nucleotides: TGTGCCAGCAGCTTGGGTGGGCCGTTTAAGGGCTTC. It translates to CASSLGGPFKGF.

This clonotype appeared a single time. The chain has TRBV20-1 and TRBJ1-1; maybe TRBD1 (5 bases). The V gene's germline CDR1 is DFQATT and CDR2 SNEGSKA (reference sequence). Trimming shortened V by 6 bases and J by 1 base, and 21 bases separated the two germline ends. This CDR3 comprises 16 residues. The CDR3 region is CSASSFGQGPNTEAFF. The DNA for the CDR3 is TGCAGTGCCAGCAGCTTTGGTCAGGGCCCGAACACTGAAGCTTTCTTT.

The V gene is TRBV20-1, the J gene TRBJ2-7, with D perhaps being TRBD1 or TRBD2 (6 bases each). Trimming shortened V by 6 bases and J by 7 bases, and 16 bases separated the two germline ends. This CDR3 is built from 12 residues. CDR1 and CDR2 from the germline V gene are DFQATT and SNEGSKA (reference sequence). DNA of the CDR3: TGCAGTGCACAATACACAGGGAGGGAGCAGTACTTC. Its translation is CSAQYTGREQYF.

This clonotype was found many times. The chain links TRBV5-1 to TRBJ2-7, with TRBD2 matching 11 bases. V was clipped by 3 bases and J by 5 bases; unmatched bases: 4. The germline CDR1 and CDR2 sequences are SGHRS and YFSETQ. This CDR3 is 14 amino acids long. The CDR3 DNA reads as TGCGCCAGCAGCTCTAGCGGGAGGAATAACGAGCAGTACTTC. It encodes CASSSSGRNNEQYF.

Turning to this clonotype: Its ends do not fully match the called genes, so a read error is possible. The chain combines TRBV4-1 with TRBJ2-5; tentatively, D is TRBD2 (7 bases). The CDR3 is made up of 15 amino acids. CDR1 and CDR2 from the germline V gene are MGHRA and YSYEKL. The CDR3 reads CASSQGGGARETQYF. In DNA, the CDR3 is TGTGCCAGCAGCCAAGGTGGGGGGGCTAGGGAGACCCAGTACTTC.

V and J are TRBV24-1 and TRBJ1-2, with 9 bases matching TRBD1. V was clipped by 4 bases and J by 5 bases; unmatched bases: 13. CDR3 size: 17 residues. Per germline, CDR1 KGHDR and CDR2 SFDVKD. Here the CDR3 DNA reads TGTGCCACCAGTGAATCGGGACAGGGAACAGGATTATATGGCTACACCTTC. Encoded protein: CATSESGQGTGLYGYTF.

This chain connects TRBV15 to TRBJ2-3; maybe TRBD2 (6 bases). This CDR3 spans 14 amino acids. Germline V gene data show CDR1 as LNHNV and CDR2 as YYDKDF (reference sequence). The germline V and J ends were trimmed by 0 bases and 3 bases, with 7 bases remaining between them. CDR3: CATSRDRETDTQYF. The DNA of the CDR3 is TGTGCCACCAGCAGAGATCGGGAGACAGATACGCAGTATTTT.

The V call is TRBV7-3, the J call TRBJ2-3, with 13 bases identical to TRBD2. J lost 6 bases, V lost 4 bases, and 7 bases had no gene match. The CDR3 runs 16 residues. Per the germline V gene, CDR1 is SGHTA and CDR2 is FQGTGA. DNA for the CDR3: TGTGCCAGCAGCTCAAGGACTAGCGGGAGCGTCGATACGCAGTATTTT. Its protein is CASSSRTSGSVDTQYF.

This clonotype was seen just once. The V and J genes are TRBV2 and TRBJ1-1; no definite D call. Trimming removed 2 bases at V and 1 base at J, with 11 bases between. The CDR3 has 15 amino acids. Germline values: CDR1 SNHLY, CDR2 FYNNEI. This chain's CDR3 is CASSEFETPNTEAFF. CDR3 DNA: TGTGCCAGCAGTGAATTTGAGACGCCGAACACTGAAGCTTTCTTT.

The J gene is TRBJ2-7, the V gene TRBV7-9, with 12 nucleotides matching TRBD1. V lost 5 bases, J lost 7 bases, and 6 bases stayed unmatched. The CDR3 has 14 amino acids. Germline CDR1 reads SEHNR; CDR2 reads FQNEAQ (reference sequence). The CDR3 protein is CASSVGTGGGEQYF. In DNA form, the CDR3 reads TGTGCCAGCAGCGTTGGGACAGGGGGCGGGGAGCAGTACTTC.

The chain has TRBV19 and TRBJ1-1, with no clear D. The germline CDR1 and CDR2 sequences are LNHDA and SQIVND (reference sequence). Deletions cut 1 base from V and 0 bases from J, with 6 bases between. The CDR3 totals 14 residues. The CDR3 DNA follows: TGTGCCAGTAGTATAGCGGGAATGAACACTGAAGCTTTCTTT. It is translated as CASSIAGMNTEAFF.

The sample holds a few counts of this clonotype. The junction and the germline gene differ at one end; a read error may be behind it. V usage is TRBV7-7 and J usage is TRBJ2-7, with D uncertain. CDR1 is SSHAT and CDR2 is FNYEAQ in the germline V gene (reference sequence). This CDR3 spans 13 amino acids. The CDR3 coding sequence is TGTGCTAGCAGCTCCTCACAAGGCTACGAGCAGTACTTC. Residues: CASSSSQGYEQYF.

This chain connects TRBV9 to TRBJ1-1, with D maybe TRBD1 (6 bases). The germline gives CDR1 SGDLS, CDR2 YYNGEE. This CDR3 is built from 15 residues. Between the trimmed V and J ends, which lost 0 bases and 1 base, there was a span of 10 bases. The CDR3 loop is CASSVVRTANTEAFF. Written as DNA, the CDR3 is TGTGCCAGCAGCGTAGTACGGACAGCGAACACTGAAGCTTTCTTT.